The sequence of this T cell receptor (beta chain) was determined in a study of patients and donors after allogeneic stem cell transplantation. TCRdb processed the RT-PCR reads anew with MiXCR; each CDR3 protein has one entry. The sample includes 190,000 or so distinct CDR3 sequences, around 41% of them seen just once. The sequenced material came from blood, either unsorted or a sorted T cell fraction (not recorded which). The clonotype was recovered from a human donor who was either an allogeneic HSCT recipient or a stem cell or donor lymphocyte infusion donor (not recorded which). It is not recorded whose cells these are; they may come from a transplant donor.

The CDR3 nucleotides are TGCGCCAGCAGCTTGAGCCAGGGAGGAACCGGGGAGCTGTTTTTT. This codes for CASSLSQGGTGELFF. The J gene is TRBJ2-2, the V gene TRBV5-1; TRBD2 might be the D (6 bases). Germline CDR1 is SGHRS and CDR2 is YFSETQ. This CDR3 is 15 amino acids long. With 1 base removed from V and 5 bases from J, the gap between germline ends came to 12 bases.